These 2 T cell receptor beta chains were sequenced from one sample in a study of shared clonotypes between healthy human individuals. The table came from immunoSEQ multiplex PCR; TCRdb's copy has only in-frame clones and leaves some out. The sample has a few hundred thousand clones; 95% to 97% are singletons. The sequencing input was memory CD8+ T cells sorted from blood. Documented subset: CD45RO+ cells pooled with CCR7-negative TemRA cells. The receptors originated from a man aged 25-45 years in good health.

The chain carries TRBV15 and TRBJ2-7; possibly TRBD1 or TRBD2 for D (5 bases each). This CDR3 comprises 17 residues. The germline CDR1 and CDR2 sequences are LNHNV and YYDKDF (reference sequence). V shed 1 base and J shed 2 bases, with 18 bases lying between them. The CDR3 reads CATSRGHPGQAAYEQYF. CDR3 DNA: TGTGCCACCAGCAGAGGCCACCCGGGGCAGGCAGCCTACGAGCAGTACTTC.

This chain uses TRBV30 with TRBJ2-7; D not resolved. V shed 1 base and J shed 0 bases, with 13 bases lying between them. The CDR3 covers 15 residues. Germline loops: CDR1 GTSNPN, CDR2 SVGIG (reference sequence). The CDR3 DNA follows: TGTGCCTGGAGTGCTGGGTGGGGTCCCTCCTACGAGCAGTACTTC. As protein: CAWSAGWGPSYEQYF.